One and the same sample provided the 8 T cell receptor beta chains below, sequenced in a study of T-cell memory formation after mild COVID-19. One entry per CDR3 protein, called by TCRdb with MiXCR from the 5' RACE reads. The sample has about half a million distinct CDR3 sequences, 15% to 20% seen once; the top ten hold about 12%. The source material was PBMCs or a T cell subset sorted from them (not recorded which). The receptors were sampled from an adult woman who had mild COVID-19 (a few samples of this study predate the infection). Cell type and time point are not known.

The V and J genes are TRBV4-1 and TRBJ2-7; D is ambiguous. Looked up from germline, CDR1 is MGHRA and CDR2 is YSYEKL. Trimming removed 1 base from V and 4 bases from J, with 8 bases in between. The CDR3 contains 13 residues. The CDR3 sequence: CASSQGERYEQYF. CDR3 nucleotides: TGCGCCAGCAGCCAAGGGGAAAGGTACGAGCAGTACTTC.

This clonotype was detected a few times. The chain combines TRBV5-1 with TRBJ2-1; TRBD2 matches 8 bases. Trimming cost V 2 bases and J 4 bases; bases outside gene matches: 2. Germline V gene data show CDR1 as SGHRS and CDR2 as YFSETQ. The CDR3 is 14 residues long. CDR3 region: CASSFREGYNEQFF. CDR3 in DNA: TGCGCCAGCAGCTTTCGGGAGGGTTACAATGAGCAGTTCTTC.

This clonotype was observed a few times. Written as DNA, the CDR3 is TGCGCCAGCAGCTTGGTCCCACGGGGGGGCGGCAATCAGCCCCAGCATTTT. Translation: CASSLVPRGGGNQPQHF. The chain is built from TRBV5-1 and TRBJ1-5; D is perhaps TRBD1 (6 bases). The germline CDR1 and CDR2 sequences are SGHRS and YFSETQ. V shed 0 bases and J shed 2 bases, with 15 bases lying between them. This CDR3 region has 17 residues.

The table lists this clonotype with many counts. The chain is built from TRBV20-1 and TRBJ2-6; 12 positions match TRBD2. Trimming removed 6 bases from V and 4 bases from J; junction bases left unmatched: 7. The CDR3 has 16 residues. CDR1 and CDR2 (germline): DFQATT, SNEGSKA (reference sequence). The CDR3 sequence: CSAQTSGSSGANVLTF. In DNA form, the CDR3 reads TGCAGTGCACAGACTAGCGGGAGTTCAGGGGCCAACGTCCTGACTTTC.

CDR3 sequence (DNA): TGTGCCAGCAGCTTAGCAACCGAGGGCGGTGGACCCCTCCACTTT. It encodes CASSLATEGGGPLHF. The V and J genes are TRBV7-9 and TRBJ1-6, with D unresolved. The germline V and J ends were trimmed by 0 bases and 12 bases, with 15 bases remaining between them. The CDR3 contains 15 residues. In germline, CDR1 is SEHNR, CDR2 FQNEAQ (reference sequence).

The DNA for the CDR3 is TGTGCCAGCAGCCAACCGACGGATTCGGGAAACACCATATATTTT. Translating it yields CASSQPTDSGNTIYF. The V and J genes are TRBV3-1 and TRBJ1-3; the D is unclear. The CDR3 runs to 15 residues. V was cut by 2 bases and J by 4 bases, with 12 bases left in between. The germline CDR1 and CDR2 sequences are LGHDT and YNNKEL (reference sequence).

V and J are TRBV5-1 and TRBJ2-3; tentative D call: TRBD2 (5 bases). CDR3 length equals 15 residues. With 4 bases removed from V and 0 bases from J, the gap between germline ends came to 12 bases. Germline V gene lookup returns CDR1 SGHRS and CDR2 YFSETQ. DNA of the CDR3: TGCGCCAGCAGCCCGACTCCGGGGAGCACAGATACGCAGTATTTT. Amino acid sequence: CASSPTPGSTDTQYF.

The CDR3 is CASSLMGAADIQYF. In DNA, the CDR3 is TGTGCCAGCAGCTTAATGGGGGCGGCGGACATTCAGTACTTC. The J gene is TRBJ2-4, the V gene TRBV7-9, with a weak D call TRBD1 (6 bases). Per germline, CDR1 SEHNR and CDR2 FQNEAQ (reference sequence). With 2 bases removed from V and 8 bases from J, the gap between germline ends came to 13 bases. This CDR3 has 14 amino acids.